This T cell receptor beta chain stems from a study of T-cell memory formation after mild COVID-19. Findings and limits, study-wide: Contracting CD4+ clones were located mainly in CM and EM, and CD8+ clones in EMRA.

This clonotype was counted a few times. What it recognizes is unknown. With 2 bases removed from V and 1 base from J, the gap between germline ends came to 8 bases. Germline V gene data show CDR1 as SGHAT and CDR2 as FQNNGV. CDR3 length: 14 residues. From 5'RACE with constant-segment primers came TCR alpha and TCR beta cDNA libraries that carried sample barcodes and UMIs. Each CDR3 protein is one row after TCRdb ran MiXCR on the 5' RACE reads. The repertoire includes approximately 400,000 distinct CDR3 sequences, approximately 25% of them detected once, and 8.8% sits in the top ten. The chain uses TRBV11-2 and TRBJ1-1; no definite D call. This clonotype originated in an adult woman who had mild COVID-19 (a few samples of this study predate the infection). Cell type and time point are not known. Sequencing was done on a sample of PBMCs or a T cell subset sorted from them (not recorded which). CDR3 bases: TGTGCCAGCAGCTTATACAGCGAGAACACTGAAGCTTTCTTT. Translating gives CASSLYSENTEAFF.